This TCR beta chain appears in the sequencing data of a study of Graves' ophthalmopathy and Graves' hyperthyroidism (dated by TCRdb to about 2018). In terms of the full investigation: Peripheral blood was collected at initial diagnosis, prior to any treatment. The study used TCR beta repertoire signatures to distinguish Graves' ophthalmopathy from Graves' hyperthyroidism and to predict progression to ophthalmopathy. In total, some 130 blood samples were TCR-sequenced: 40 to 45 ophthalmopathy, some 75 hyperthyroidism and some 17 hyperthyroidism-to-ophthalmopathy patients. To explore V-J signatures that separate ophthalmopathy from hyperthyroidism, a discovery set of about a hundred patients was enrolled, consisting of more than 40 with ophthalmopathy and 55 to 65 with stable hyperthyroidism. An independent validation cohort comprised 18 hyperthyroidism patients and roughly 15 patients who later progressed from hyperthyroidism to ophthalmopathy. In about six hyperthyroidism patients, the T-cell repertoires found in thyroid tissue were compared with those found in blood. After sampling, hyperthyroidism patients received methimazole starting at 30 mg daily, and ophthalmopathy patients received high-dose intravenous methylprednisolone. For training and testing, the 100 or so patients in the discovery cohort were randomly divided in a 7:3 ratio.

The sample holds many counts of this clonotype. Its antigen remains unidentified. Base quality data are lacking; no much larger clone is found one base away. A patient counted as having stable hyperthyroidism if there was no progression to ophthalmopathy within 18 months of follow-up. Hyperthyroidism patients were newly diagnosed, were aged 18 to 65 years, and had a disease duration under 2 months. Patients were excluded if they had other autoimmune diseases, uncontrolled infections, pregnancy or lactation. Diagnosis relied on clinical symptoms, serum thyroxine, TRAb, thyroid ultrasound and orbital computed tomography. PBMCs were isolated from around 10 ml of fresh peripheral blood by Ficoll-Paque density gradient centrifugation. Total RNA was extracted using Trizol reagent, and RNA quality was checked on an Agilent 2100 Bioanalyzer. Findings and caveats that apply to the study as a whole: In validation, the model predicted ophthalmopathy progression with 70.59% sensitivity and 72% to 80% specificity; some twelve predicted patients were CT-confirmed with GO in a median of approximately 6.5 months. No statistical method was used to set the sample size in advance, and the investigators knew which group each participant was assigned to. Most of the expanded thyroid clonotypes with a frequency above 0.001 were also detected in blood, and it was suggested that the thyroid immune response may be reflected by blood repertoires. In cross-validation, the 13-signature model distinguished ophthalmopathy from stable hyperthyroidism with about 90% sensitivity and around 81% specificity, and in the test set the corresponding values were around 78% and 73%.

For repertoire sequencing, the TCR beta CDR3 regions were amplified from RNA transcripts. HTBI primers and the Qiagen OneStep RT-PCR kit were used in a first-round RT-PCR, which was followed by a second-round multiplex PCR, size selection and purification. Libraries were sequenced paired-end with 100 bp reads on an Illumina HiSeq2000. In the source study's methods: SOAPnuke was used to process the reads, removing any read that contained adapters or uncalled bases, had a mean Phred below 15, or lacked an exact match to the constant primer or identifier. COPE v1.2.5 was used to merge high-quality paired reads. Unique nucleotide sequences were defined as clonotypes and aligned to IMGT TRB V, D and J references using MiTCR v1.1. Only V-J combinations with frequency above 0.0001 were analysed, covering 99% to 99.2% of repertoires. For each V-J combination, a TCR clonal expansion and chaos score was defined as the ratio of F50 clonal expansion to chaos observed in the TCRdist matrix. Features were reduced by Welch's t-statistics and random forest to around 14 V-J combinations, which fed a naive Bayes classifier. The Morisita-Horn index was used to measure how similar the thyroid and blood repertoires were. The public reads were run again by TCRdb, first through fastp at Q25 and then through MiXCR, and only productive beta chains were kept. A single entry per CDR3 protein holds the most common genes and DNA from its merged rows. The V and J calls follow TCRdb's processing rather than the paper's. In this sample the table shows hundreds of thousands of distinct CDR3 sequences, 22% of which occur a single time. Approximately 6.9% of the sample lies in the top ten.

This TCR came from a woman between 18 and 30 years old with stable Graves' hyperthyroidism. Some clones in this sample may be carry-over from other donors' samples. Donor details come from another sample of the same person, matched by shared clones. Material: peripheral blood.

CDR3 reads: CASSVGNSQETQYF. The bases read TGTGCCAGCAGCGTAGGTAACAGTCAAGAGACCCAGTACTTC. The chain is encoded by TRBV9 joined to TRBJ2-5, with the D gene too uncertain to name. The germline V gene provides CDR1 SGDLS and CDR2 YYNGEE. The CDR3 covers 14 residues, taking in both the cysteine and the phenylalanine. The sequence is cut down to CDR3 DNA, 42 bases in frame from base 1. Deletion took 0 bases off V and 2 bases off J, with a span of 8 bases between the germline ends.